The 30 T cell receptor beta chains reported below all come from one sample, sequenced in a study of T cells in women clearing cervical HPV infection. Clones were read by immunoSEQ multiplex PCR, and TCRdb kept only the in-frame ones, dropping some. The sample table sets out about 16,000 clones. Material for sequencing was blood buffy coat. All receptors derive from a woman aged 18-70 years with a cervical HPV16 infection that either progressed to CIN3+ or cleared (not recorded which).

With regard to this clone: The CDR3 end lies 3 residues beyond the end of the read and is filled in from the germline J gene. The chain uses TRBV5-1 and TRBJ1-2, with a weak D call TRBD1 (6 bases). Between the trimmed V and J ends, which lost 4 bases and 7 bases, there was a span of 17 bases. The CDR3 has 14 amino acids. Per the germline V gene, CDR1 is SGHRS and CDR2 is YFSETQ. CDR3 DNA, as far as it was read: TGCGCCAGCAGCACCGATCGCAGGGGTCCTGGC. The encoded protein is CASSTDRRGPG. The CDR3 in full is CASSTDRRGPGYTF.

Turning to this clone: The CDR3 end is not reached by the read, which stops 3 residues before it; the germline J gene fills it in. Other DNA sequences in this specimen translate into the identical CDR3. V usage is TRBV7-8 and J usage is TRBJ1-2; weak D call: TRBD1 (5 bases). Germline lookup yields CDR1 SGHVS and CDR2 FQNEAQ. The CDR3 has 15 amino acids. V gave up 6 bases and J gave up 6 bases, with 20 bases separating them. The CDR3 loop reads CASSPVLQAGDGYTF. Incomplete CDR3 DNA: TGTGCCAGCAGTCCCGTACTTCAGGCGGGGGATGGC.

A word on this clone: The CDR3 end lies 3 residues beyond the end of the read and is filled in from the germline J gene. The chain couples TRBV5-1 to TRBJ2-7, with 9 bases matching TRBD2. Looked up from germline, CDR1 is SGHRS and CDR2 is YFSETQ. The junction had 4 bases not matched to a gene; V was cut back by 2 bases and J by 1 base. The CDR3 totals 15 residues. Incomplete CDR3 DNA: TGCGCCAGCAGCTTCTCTAGCGGGATTTCCTACGAG. This gives the protein CASSFSSGISYE. The whole CDR3 region reads CASSFSSGISYEQYF.

In regard to this clone: Coverage ceases 3 residues before the CDR3 finishes, and the germline J gene fills in the end. The chain joins TRBV7-9 to TRBJ2-5; 9 positions agree with TRBD2. CDR1 and CDR2 from the germline V gene are SEHNR and FQNEAQ (reference sequence). V lost 4 bases to trimming and J lost 2 bases; unmatched junction nucleotides: 5. This CDR3 spans 15 amino acids. The sequenced CDR3 bases are TGTGCCAGCAGCTCAACGGCGGGGGGGCAAGAGACC. Translation gives CASSSTAGGQET. From start to end, the CDR3 is CASSSTAGGQETQYF.

Points on this clone: The sequence runs out 3 residues before the end of the CDR3; the remainder is reconstructed from the germline J gene. The chain combines TRBV10-3 with TRBJ2-3; 12 positions agree with TRBD2. Looked up from germline, CDR1 is ENHRY and CDR2 is SYGVKD. The J segment lost 1 base and the V segment lost 11 bases, leaving 4 bases of the junction unmatched. The CDR3 is 14 residues long. The part of the CDR3 DNA that was read is TGTGCCGTTAGACTAGCGGGGGGCACAGATACG. Its translation is CAVRLAGGTDT. The whole CDR3 sequence reads CAVRLAGGTDTQYF.

Details on this clone: One end of the junction fails to match germline, which may point to a read error. The read comes to an end 3 residues before the CDR3 does, leaving the germline J gene to fill in the end. Additional DNA sequences in this sample encode the identical CDR3. This chain uses TRBV18 with TRBJ1-3, with D tentatively TRBD1 (5 bases). The CDR3 contains 16 residues. Germline lookup yields CDR1 KGHSH and CDR2 LQKENI. The CDR3 sequence is CASSQSDKNSGNTIYF. CDR3 DNA, as far as it was read: TGTGCCAGCTCACAATCGGACAAAAACTCTGGAAACACG.

On this clone: Sequencing ends 3 residues short of the CDR3 end; the germline J gene provides the rest. V is TRBV2 and J is TRBJ2-3; 10 nucleotides match TRBD1. The CDR3 length is 18 residues. Germline values: CDR1 SNHLY, CDR2 FYNNEI. Partial CDR3 DNA: TGTGCCAGCAGGGACACGTACGGACAGGGGGTATATCGAGAGACG. Protein: CASRDTYGQGVYRET. The CDR3 reads in full as CASRDTYGQGVYRETQYF.

Turning to this clone: From the germline J gene comes the end of the CDR3, since the read stops 3 residues before it. V is TRBV14 and J is TRBJ2-5; D possibly uses TRBD1 or TRBD2 (7 bases each). CDR1 SGHDN and CDR2 FVKESK come from the germline V gene. Trimming stripped 4 bases from V and 2 bases from J, with 14 bases between. The CDR3 has 15 amino acids. The CDR3 protein is CASSRQAGQQETQYF. CDR3 DNA (partial): TGTGCCAGCAGCCGACAAGCGGGACAGCAAGAGACC.

Concerning this clone: The read comes to an end 3 residues before the CDR3 does, leaving the germline J gene to fill in the end. The same CDR3 arises from other DNA sequences in this sample as well. The chain is built from TRBV20-1 and TRBJ1-1; no definite D call. The V and J ends lost 6 bases and 1 base respectively, with 6 bases between them. The CDR3 runs to 11 residues. The germline CDR1 and CDR2 sequences are DFQATT and SNEGSKA (reference sequence). The CDR3 DNA, read in part, is TGCAGTGCGGAGGGGAACACTGAA. It translates to CSAEGNTE. The whole CDR3 is CSAEGNTEAFF.

Remarks on this clone: The sequence runs out 3 residues before the end of the CDR3; the remainder is reconstructed from the germline J gene. J is TRBJ2-3 and V is TRBV19, with 11 bases lining up with TRBD1. This CDR3 region has 18 residues. In germline, CDR1 is LNHDA, CDR2 SQIVND (reference sequence). The CDR3 loop is CASSTWDRGSSGNQPQYF. Partial CDR3 DNA: TGTGCCAGTAGTACCTGGGACAGGGGGAGTTCGGGCAATCAGCCG.

Details on this clone: The CDR3 end lies 3 residues beyond the end of the read and is filled in from the germline J gene. This chain connects TRBV2 to TRBJ1-1, with 7 bases matching TRBD1. This CDR3 spans 15 amino acids. V trimming: 6 bases; J trimming: 4 bases; junction bases outside the gene matches: 11. The germline V gene has CDR1 SNHLY and CDR2 FYNNEI. The CDR3 DNA, read in part, is TGTGCCAGCAGCGAATCAGGGGGAATCGGCACTGAA. Its translation is CASSESGGIGTE. The whole CDR3 reads CASSESGGIGTEAFF.

Comments on this clone: The missing CDR3 end, 3 residues past where the read stops, is filled in from the germline J gene. The chain employs TRBV7-2 and TRBJ1-1; D unclear. V was cut by 5 bases and J by 0 bases, with 10 bases left in between. Germline-derived CDR1 and CDR2 are SGHTA and FQGNSA. The CDR3 is made up of 14 amino acids. The covered CDR3 bases are TGTGCCAGCAGCCTAGAGACAATGAACACTGAA. This sequence encodes CASSLETMNTE. The complete CDR3 reads CASSLETMNTEAFF.

As regards this clone: The read terminates 3 residues ahead of where the CDR3 ends, so the germline J gene completes it. The J gene is TRBJ2-7, the V gene TRBV28; D tentatively fits TRBD1 or TRBD2 (6 bases each). Germline V gene lookup returns CDR1 MDHEN and CDR2 SYDVKM. Trimming stripped 6 bases from V and 2 bases from J, with 17 bases between. This CDR3 region has 15 residues. The sequenced CDR3 bases are TGTGCCAGCAGCCCCGGCGGGACATCACCCTACGAG. Residues: CASSPGGTSPYE. In full, the CDR3 is CASSPGGTSPYEQYF.

A remark on this clone: The DNA ends 3 residues before the CDR3 does, and the rest of the CDR3 is filled in from the germline J gene. The chain links TRBV7-2 to TRBJ2-5; possibly TRBD2 for D (6 bases). This CDR3 is built from 14 residues. Germline assignment: CDR1 SGHTA and CDR2 FQGNSA. Trimming pared 0 bases from V and 5 bases from J, leaving 10 bases between. Incomplete CDR3 DNA: TGTGCCAGCAGCTTAGCGCGGGGTGGGGAGACC. Protein sequence: CASSLARGGET. Given in full, the CDR3 is CASSLARGGETQYF.

Details on this clone: Sequencing ends 3 residues short of the CDR3 end; the germline J gene provides the rest. V is TRBV19 and J is TRBJ2-1; 10 nucleotides align to TRBD2. Germline values: CDR1 LNHDA, CDR2 SQIVND (reference sequence). The CDR3 covers 18 residues. The junction had 10 bases not matched to a gene; V was cut back by 3 bases and J by 2 bases. The CDR3 sequence is CASSIASGGAGPYNEQFF. CDR3 DNA, as far as it was read: TGTGCCAGTAGTATCGCCAGCGGGGGGGCCGGGCCCTACAATGAG.

Of note for this clone: The sequence runs out 3 residues before the end of the CDR3; the remainder is reconstructed from the germline J gene. This chain links TRBV20-1 with TRBJ1-6; weak D call: TRBD1 (5 bases). Trimming pared 3 bases from V and 6 bases from J, leaving 9 bases between. Germline V gene lookup returns CDR1 DFQATT and CDR2 SNEGSKA (reference sequence). The CDR3 sequence is 13 residues long. This chain's CDR3 is CSASARANSPLHF. CDR3 bases read: TGCAGTGCTAGCGCCAGGGCTAATTCACCC.

Notes on this clone: The missing CDR3 end, 3 residues past where the read stops, is filled in from the germline J gene. This chain joins TRBV7-2 and TRBJ2-1; 10 bases match TRBD1. Trimming took 0 bases from V and 7 from J; bases not matched to a gene: 6. In germline, CDR1 is SGHTA, CDR2 FQGNSA. This CDR3 contains 16 residues. CDR3 protein: CASSLAVTGGANEQFF. The CDR3 bases that were read are TGTGCCAGCAGCTTAGCCGTGACAGGGGGCGCGAATGAG.

Worth noting for this clone: The read ends 3 residues early relative to the CDR3; the germline J gene fills the gap. The chain recombines TRBV18 with TRBJ1-1, with D possibly being TRBD1 (6 bases). Trimming pared 3 bases from V and 4 bases from J, leaving 15 bases between. The CDR3 extends over 15 amino acids. The germline V gene encodes CDR1 KGHSH and CDR2 LQKENI. CDR3 bases read: TGTGCCAGCTCACCCTACGGGGGGCGAATCACTGAA. Protein sequence: CASSPYGGRITE. The full CDR3 is CASSPYGGRITEAFF.

For this clone: The read falls 3 residues short of the CDR3 end, and the missing part is taken from the germline J gene. The chain employs TRBV30 and TRBJ1-1; 7 nucleotides match TRBD1. V lost 5 bases to trimming and J lost 1 base; unmatched junction nucleotides: 4. Germline CDR1 GTSNPN, CDR2 SVGIG (reference sequence). The CDR3 runs 13 residues. CDR3 bases read: TGTGCCTGGGACAGGGTTTCGAACACTGAA. This sequence encodes CAWDRVSNTE. The complete CDR3 protein is CAWDRVSNTEAFF.

With regard to this clone: The CDR3 extends 3 residues past the end of the read, so its final part is completed from the germline J gene. The V and J genes are TRBV5-1 and TRBJ1-5; D ambiguous. Germline V gives CDR1 SGHRS, CDR2 YFSETQ. The CDR3 sequence is 15 residues long. V was shortened by 4 bases and J by 0 bases, with 11 bases between the two germline ends. The chain's CDR3 is CASSQDGDSNQPQHF. Incomplete CDR3 DNA: TGCGCCAGCAGCCAAGACGGGGATAGCAATCAGCCC. Drawing the rest from reference TRBV5-1 and TRBJ1-5, the complete variable domain is KAGVTQTPRYLIKTRGQQVTLSCSPISGHRSVSWYQQTPGQGLQFLFEYFSETQRNKGNFPGRFSGRQFSNSRSEMNVSTLELGDSALYLCASSQDGDSNQPQHFGDGTRLSIL.

About this clone itself: From the germline J gene comes the end of the CDR3, since the read stops 3 residues before it. The rearrangement uses TRBV7-9 and TRBJ1-4; TRBD1 matches at 9 bases. The CDR3 contains 14 residues. Germline CDR1 is SEHNR and CDR2 is FQNEAQ (reference sequence). V lost 8 bases, J lost 7 bases, and 8 bases stayed unmatched. CDR3 sequence reads: CASGNRGRVEKLFF. The DNA read from the CDR3 is TGTGCCAGCGGCAACAGGGGGCGCGTTGAAAAA.

As regards this clone: The CDR3 is cut off 3 residues early in the read; its end comes from the germline J gene. This CDR3 is also generated by other DNA sequences in the sample. The rearrangement uses TRBV2 and TRBJ1-5, with unresolved D. Germline values: CDR1 SNHLY, CDR2 FYNNEI. The CDR3 sequence is 14 residues long. Trimming shortened V by 1 base and J by 4 bases, and 8 bases separated the two germline ends. Partial CDR3 DNA: TGTGCCAGCAGTGAAGAGGGCGGGAATCAGCCC. It translates to CASSEEGGNQP. The CDR3 reads in full as CASSEEGGNQPQHF.

A remark on this clone: The read finishes 3 residues shy of the CDR3 end, and the germline J gene is used to complete it. The gene calls are TRBV7-6 and TRBJ2-3; unclear D gene. The ends were cut back, 0 bases at V and 4 bases at J, with 5 bases in the middle. The CDR3 loop spans 13 amino acids. Germline V lookup: CDR1 SGHVS, CDR2 FNYEAQ. CDR3 DNA, as far as it was read: TGTGCCAGCAGCTTAGCGGCCTCAGATACG. This sequence encodes CASSLAASDT. The whole CDR3 sequence reads CASSLAASDTQYF.

Remarks on this clone: The CDR3 end is not reached by the read, which stops 3 residues before it; the germline J gene fills it in. The chain joins TRBV18 to TRBJ2-7; 9 nucleotides line up with TRBD2. This CDR3 has 17 residues. Germline CDR1 is KGHSH and CDR2 is LQKENI. V lost 6 bases, J lost 1 base, and 13 bases stayed unmatched. This chain's CDR3 is CASSRLSGGRGSYEQYF. CDR3 DNA, as far as it was read: TGTGCCAGCTCCCGGCTATCGGGCGGGAGGGGGTCCTACGAG.

Note on this clone: The CDR3 goes on 3 residues after the read ends, and that part is filled in from the germline J gene. The V and J genes are TRBV20-1 and TRBJ2-3; D gene unclear. Germline values: CDR1 DFQATT, CDR2 SNEGSKA (reference sequence). The CDR3 is 11 residues long. Trimming took 6 bases from V and 7 from J, leaving 11 bases between them. The CDR3 is CSAPTEYTQYF. CDR3 DNA (partial): TGCAGTGCCCCGACTGAATATACG.

Comment on this clone: The missing CDR3 end, 3 residues past where the read stops, is filled in from the germline J gene. The V and J genes are TRBV5-6 and TRBJ1-5; no firm D call. Germline loops: CDR1 SGHDT, CDR2 YYEEEE. The CDR3 is 15 residues long. Trimming took 4 bases from V and 2 from J, leaving 13 bases between them. Here the CDR3 reads CASSLYSTGNQPQHF. The sequenced CDR3 bases are TGTGCCAGCAGCCTCTACAGTACTGGCAATCAGCCC.

A word on this clone: The sequence runs out 3 residues before the end of the CDR3; the remainder is reconstructed from the germline J gene. The chain has TRBV20-1 and TRBJ1-1, with TRBD1 identical over 9 bases. This CDR3 contains 15 residues. Trimming removed 2 bases from V and 5 bases from J; junction bases left unmatched: 9. Per germline, CDR1 DFQATT and CDR2 SNEGSKA (reference sequence). CDR3 sequence: CSARSPTGGGTEAFF. CDR3 bases read: TGCAGTGCTAGATCCCCGACAGGGGGAGGAACTGAA.

For this clone: The read terminates 3 residues before the CDR3 end, so the remaining end is supplied by the germline J gene. This chain joins TRBV7-2 and TRBJ2-5, with TRBD2 matching over 9 bases. The J segment lost 3 bases and the V segment lost 3 bases, leaving 2 bases of the junction unmatched. Per germline, CDR1 SGHTA and CDR2 FQGNSA. This CDR3 is 14 amino acids long. The sequenced part of the CDR3 DNA is TGTGCCAGCAGCTTGGGACTAGCAGAAGAGACC. Translated: CASSLGLAEET. The CDR3, in full, reads CASSLGLAEETQYF.

With respect to this clone: The read ends 3 residues shy of where the CDR3 ends; the end is completed using the germline J gene. V usage is TRBV6-2 or TRBV6-3 and J usage is TRBJ1-2, with TRBD1 matching 9 bases. Germline assignment: CDR1 MNHEY and CDR2 SVGEGT. The CDR3 is made up of 14 amino acids. J lost 5 bases, V lost 6 bases, and 7 bases had no gene match. The CDR3 region is CASSRPGQGYGYTF. Incomplete CDR3 DNA: TGTGCCAGCAGCCGACCGGGACAGGGATATGGC.

Concerning this clone itself: The read is 3 residues too short to cover the CDR3 end, so that end is filled in from the germline J gene. The chain recombines TRBV11-3 with TRBJ2-3; no clear D gene. Looked up from germline, CDR1 is SGHNT and CDR2 is YENEEA. There are 13 residues in the CDR3. Incomplete CDR3 DNA: TGTGCCAGCAGCCCAAAGGAAAGCGAGACG. This codes for CASSPKESET. The CDR3 reads in full as CASSPKESETQYF.